This TCR beta chain was sequenced during a study of T-cell memory formation after mild COVID-19 (dated by TCRdb to about 2021). About the study as a whole: TCR sequence clusters from the two donors were largely donor specific. Longitudinal TCRalpha and TCRbeta repertoire sequencing tracked T-cell clones expanding and contracting after mild COVID-19 in two donors. Two young, previously healthy adult volunteers, one female and one male, were included in the cohort.

V and J are trimmed by 1 base and 6 bases, and the gene matches miss 10 bases of the junction. Per the germline V gene (reference sequence), DFQATT is the CDR1 and SNEGSKA is the CDR2. The CDR3 starts with the cysteine, ends with the phenylalanine, and has 16 residues. The retained sequence is limited to the CDR3, 48 bases, with the frame set at the first base. Results the study describes overall, beyond this receptor: The study included only a couple of mild cases, and larger cohorts that include severe cases with pre-infection samples were judged to be necessary. Some responding clones were detected in pre-infection memory, which suggested that pre-existing cross-reactive memory T cells had joined the SARS-CoV-2 response. Contracting CD4+ clones appeared mostly in the CM and EM memory subsets, whereas CD8+ clones were enriched in EMRA. The second-wave clones that peaked on day 37 were not confirmed to be SARS-CoV-2 specific. Balanced CD4/CD8 phenotypes were observed for clones contracting from day 15 to 85, whereas a bias towards CD4+ was observed for a second wave of clones expanding from day 15 to 37.

TCRdb records Illumina NovaSeq 6000 as the sequencer. cDNA libraries for TCRalpha and TCRbeta were prepared by 5'RACE using constant-segment primers, with sample barcodes and unique molecular identifiers added. RNA was extracted from every sample with Trizol reagent. Library amplification was performed in two PCR steps, and a second sample barcode and Illumina TruSeq adapters were introduced in the second step. The libraries were sequenced on an Illumina NovaSeq using 2 x 150 bp paired-end reads. In the original analysis: Reads were demultiplexed and collapsed into UMI-guided consensus sequences with migec v1.2.7. Using mixcr v2.1.11, UMI consensuses were aligned to TRA and TRB V and J templates and then assembled into clonotypes. A clonotype was counted as expanded or contracted only if both edgeR and NoisET called the change significant, with noise models trained on biological replicates. For edgeR calls, the thresholds were a false discovery rate-adjusted p below 0.01 and a log2 fold-change of 1. PCA with hierarchical clustering of max-normalized trajectories of the 1000 most abundant clonotypes was used as exploratory dynamics analysis. Separately sequenced CD4+ and CD8+ repertoires were used to assign a CD4 or CD8 phenotype to each responding clone. The raw public data were reprocessed by TCRdb itself: fastp quality trimming at Q25, MiXCR clonotype calling, in-frame beta chains only. Duplicate CDR3 protein sequences are folded into a single record with the most common DNA and genes. The V and J calls here are based on TCRdb, not the publication. The sample contains around 300,000 distinct CDR3 sequences, 10% to 15% of them found a single time. The ten largest clones take up about 20% of the sample.

A remark on this clonotype: Its binding antigen is unknown. No base-level quality is on record; no much larger clone is a single base apart.

PBMCs were isolated by Ficoll-Paque density gradient centrifugation. This TCR derives from a man younger than 35 who had mild COVID-19 (a few samples of this study predate the infection). The sample titles of this study are shuffled in the database, so cell type and time point are left out; the donor was told from shared clones. What was sequenced was PBMCs or a T cell subset sorted from them (not recorded which). The sequence links TRBV20-1 to TRBJ2-3; TRBD2 matches 10 bases in the middle. The DNA sequence is given as TGCAGTGCTAGAGGTGCCGGTAGCGGGGGGTGGGATACGCAGTATTTT. This encodes CSARGAGSGGWDTQYF.